The 14 T cell receptor beta chains in this list originate from one sample, sequenced in a study of molecular identifiers for immune sequencing clone quantification. TCRdb re-called the PCR reads through MiXCR, storing one row per CDR3 protein. The sample has over 600,000 distinct CDR3 sequences, about 20% seen once. Sequencing input: naive CD8+ T cells from blood, with Jurkat cell RNA spiked in. Subset given: FACS-sorted CD8+CD4-CCR7+CD45RA+ naive T cells. The receptors come from a human donor in good health. Some libraries in this study had Jurkat cell RNA spiked in.

This clonotype was picked up one time. The chain uses TRBV7-7 and TRBJ2-5; D is unclear. Deletions cut 1 base from V and 2 bases from J, with 11 bases between. Germline V gene lookup returns CDR1 SSHAT and CDR2 FNYEAQ (reference sequence). The CDR3 extends over 15 amino acids. The CDR3 DNA is TGTGCCAGCAGCTTAGTCCCAGGCCCGCAAGAGACCCAGTACTTC. It yields the protein CASSLVPGPQETQYF.

Many counts were recorded for this clonotype. V gene TRBV7-9 combines with J gene TRBJ1-1; a weak D match, TRBD1 (6 bases). This CDR3 comprises 15 residues. With 2 bases removed from V and 3 bases from J, the gap between germline ends came to 13 bases. In germline, CDR1 is SEHNR, CDR2 FQNEAQ (reference sequence). The chain's CDR3 is CASSLIPGADTEAFF. The CDR3 nucleotides are TGTGCCAGCAGCTTAATTCCAGGGGCGGACACTGAAGCTTTCTTT.

The rearrangement uses TRBV7-9 and TRBJ2-2; 9 positions agree with TRBD1. Germline values: CDR1 SEHNR, CDR2 FQNEAQ (reference sequence). The junction had 11 bases not matched to a gene; V was cut back by 3 bases and J by 6 bases. The CDR3 is made up of 17 amino acids. The CDR3 is CASSFVAGQGFPGELFF. The DNA of the CDR3 is TGTGCCAGCAGCTTTGTTGCGGGACAGGGTTTCCCCGGGGAGCTGTTTTTT.

This clonotype showed up many times. This CDR3 is CASSYGWGYEQYF. Written as DNA, the CDR3 is TGTGCCAGCAGTTACGGATGGGGATACGAGCAGTACTTC. This rearrangement joins TRBV6-2 or TRBV6-3 to TRBJ2-7; D remains ambiguous. The V end was cut by 2 bases, the J end by 4 bases, with 9 bases between. The CDR3 loop spans 13 amino acids. Per germline, CDR1 MNHEY and CDR2 SVGEGT.

Ten or more counts support this clonotype. The CDR3 reads CASSSPADRGRKTQYF. CDR3 coding DNA: TGCGCCAGCAGCTCGCCTGCGGACAGGGGCCGAAAGACCCAGTACTTC. The V and J genes are TRBV5-1 and TRBJ2-5; 9 nucleotides agree with TRBD1. CDR1 is SGHRS and CDR2 is YFSETQ in the germline V gene. Trimming at V came to 3 bases and at J to 6 bases, leaving 12 bases not matched to a gene. The CDR3 totals 16 residues.

As regards this clonotype: A much larger clone is a single base away; this may be a read error. This chain connects TRBV28 to TRBJ1-4; 7 bases align to TRBD1. From germline, CDR1 is MDHEN and CDR2 SYDVKM. The CDR3 is 15 amino acids. Written as DNA, the CDR3 is TGTGCCAGCAGTTCCCGGGACAGTAGTAATGAAGAACTGTTTTTT. Translated: CASSSRDSSNEELFF.

V gene TRBV4-3 combines with J gene TRBJ2-2, with 8 bases matching TRBD2. V trimming: 1 base; J trimming: 6 bases; junction bases outside the gene matches: 10. The germline V gene has CDR1 LGHNA and CDR2 YSLEER. The CDR3 totals 17 residues. As DNA, the CDR3 is TGCGCCAGCAGCCAAGGTTCTGGCGGGGGGTGGGCCGGGGAGCTGTTTTTT. It is translated as CASSQGSGGGWAGELFF.

This clonotype was seen at least ten times. The genes are TRBV6-5 and TRBJ1-2; the D gene is possibly TRBD1 (5 bases). This CDR3 has 14 amino acids. V lost 2 bases, J lost 3 bases, and 10 bases lay in between. The germline CDR1 and CDR2 sequences are MNHEY and SVGAGI. Written as DNA, the CDR3 is TGTGCCAGCAGTTACAGGGGCGAGGACTATGGCTACACCTTC. It encodes CASSYRGEDYGYTF.

Of note for this clonotype: A much bigger clone sits one base away, suggesting this may be a read error. The chain joins TRBV27 to TRBJ2-7; D is perhaps TRBD1 (6 bases). The germline V gene encodes CDR1 MNHEY and CDR2 SMNVEV (reference sequence). The CDR3 is made up of 15 amino acids. The ends were cut back, 0 bases at V and 4 bases at J, with 13 bases in the middle. The CDR3 loop is CASSLSRDKGYEQYF. The CDR3 DNA is TGTGCCAGCAGTTTATCCCGGGACAAGGGGTACGAGCAGTACTTC.

The sample holds a few counts of this clonotype. At one end the junction does not follow the germline gene, possibly because of a read error. The chain has TRBV9 and TRBJ2-3; D is undetermined. The CDR3 extends over 13 amino acids. The germline CDR1 and CDR2 sequences are SGDLS and YYNGEE. DNA of the CDR3: TGTGCCAGCAGCGTAGGAAGCACAGATACGCGGTATTTT. It encodes CASSVGSTDTRYF.

There are many counts of this clonotype. The genes are TRBV6-6 and TRBJ2-3; D is uncertain. This CDR3 comprises 13 residues. V was pared by 6 bases and J by 2 bases, with 9 bases between. CDR1 is MNHNY and CDR2 is SVGAGI in the germline V gene (reference sequence). The CDR3 DNA reads TGTGCCAGCAGCGAAGACCTCACAGATACGCAGTATTTT. It yields the protein CASSEDLTDTQYF.

This clonotype appeared many times. The chain recombines TRBV19 with TRBJ1-4, with D unresolved. Germline CDR1 LNHDA, CDR2 SQIVND (reference sequence). The CDR3 is 15 residues long. Trimming shortened V by 8 bases and J by 0 bases, and 13 bases separated the two germline ends. CDR3 sequence (DNA): TGTGCCAGTTGTGCAGGAATCTCAACTAATGAAAAACTGTTTTTT. The encoded protein is CASCAGISTNEKLFF.

The sample holds many counts of this clonotype. The rearrangement links TRBV27 to TRBJ2-4; tentative D call: TRBD2 (5 bases). The CDR3 length is 12 residues. Trimming removed 9 bases at V and 1 base at J, with 7 bases between. Germline V gene sequence: CDR1 MNHEY, CDR2 SMNVEV (reference sequence). CDR3 region: CASWEAKNIQYF. DNA of the CDR3: TGTGCCAGTTGGGAGGCCAAAAACATTCAGTACTTC.

This clonotype was counted many times. The chain recombines TRBV5-1 with TRBJ2-2, with 12 positions matching TRBD1. V shed 5 bases and J 1 base; nucleotides not matched to a gene: 6. This CDR3 region has 17 residues. Germline CDR1 SGHRS, CDR2 YFSETQ. CDR3 DNA sequence: TGCGCCAGCAGACCCGGGACAGGGGGCTTGAACACCGGGGAGCTGTTTTTT. Protein product: CASRPGTGGLNTGELFF.